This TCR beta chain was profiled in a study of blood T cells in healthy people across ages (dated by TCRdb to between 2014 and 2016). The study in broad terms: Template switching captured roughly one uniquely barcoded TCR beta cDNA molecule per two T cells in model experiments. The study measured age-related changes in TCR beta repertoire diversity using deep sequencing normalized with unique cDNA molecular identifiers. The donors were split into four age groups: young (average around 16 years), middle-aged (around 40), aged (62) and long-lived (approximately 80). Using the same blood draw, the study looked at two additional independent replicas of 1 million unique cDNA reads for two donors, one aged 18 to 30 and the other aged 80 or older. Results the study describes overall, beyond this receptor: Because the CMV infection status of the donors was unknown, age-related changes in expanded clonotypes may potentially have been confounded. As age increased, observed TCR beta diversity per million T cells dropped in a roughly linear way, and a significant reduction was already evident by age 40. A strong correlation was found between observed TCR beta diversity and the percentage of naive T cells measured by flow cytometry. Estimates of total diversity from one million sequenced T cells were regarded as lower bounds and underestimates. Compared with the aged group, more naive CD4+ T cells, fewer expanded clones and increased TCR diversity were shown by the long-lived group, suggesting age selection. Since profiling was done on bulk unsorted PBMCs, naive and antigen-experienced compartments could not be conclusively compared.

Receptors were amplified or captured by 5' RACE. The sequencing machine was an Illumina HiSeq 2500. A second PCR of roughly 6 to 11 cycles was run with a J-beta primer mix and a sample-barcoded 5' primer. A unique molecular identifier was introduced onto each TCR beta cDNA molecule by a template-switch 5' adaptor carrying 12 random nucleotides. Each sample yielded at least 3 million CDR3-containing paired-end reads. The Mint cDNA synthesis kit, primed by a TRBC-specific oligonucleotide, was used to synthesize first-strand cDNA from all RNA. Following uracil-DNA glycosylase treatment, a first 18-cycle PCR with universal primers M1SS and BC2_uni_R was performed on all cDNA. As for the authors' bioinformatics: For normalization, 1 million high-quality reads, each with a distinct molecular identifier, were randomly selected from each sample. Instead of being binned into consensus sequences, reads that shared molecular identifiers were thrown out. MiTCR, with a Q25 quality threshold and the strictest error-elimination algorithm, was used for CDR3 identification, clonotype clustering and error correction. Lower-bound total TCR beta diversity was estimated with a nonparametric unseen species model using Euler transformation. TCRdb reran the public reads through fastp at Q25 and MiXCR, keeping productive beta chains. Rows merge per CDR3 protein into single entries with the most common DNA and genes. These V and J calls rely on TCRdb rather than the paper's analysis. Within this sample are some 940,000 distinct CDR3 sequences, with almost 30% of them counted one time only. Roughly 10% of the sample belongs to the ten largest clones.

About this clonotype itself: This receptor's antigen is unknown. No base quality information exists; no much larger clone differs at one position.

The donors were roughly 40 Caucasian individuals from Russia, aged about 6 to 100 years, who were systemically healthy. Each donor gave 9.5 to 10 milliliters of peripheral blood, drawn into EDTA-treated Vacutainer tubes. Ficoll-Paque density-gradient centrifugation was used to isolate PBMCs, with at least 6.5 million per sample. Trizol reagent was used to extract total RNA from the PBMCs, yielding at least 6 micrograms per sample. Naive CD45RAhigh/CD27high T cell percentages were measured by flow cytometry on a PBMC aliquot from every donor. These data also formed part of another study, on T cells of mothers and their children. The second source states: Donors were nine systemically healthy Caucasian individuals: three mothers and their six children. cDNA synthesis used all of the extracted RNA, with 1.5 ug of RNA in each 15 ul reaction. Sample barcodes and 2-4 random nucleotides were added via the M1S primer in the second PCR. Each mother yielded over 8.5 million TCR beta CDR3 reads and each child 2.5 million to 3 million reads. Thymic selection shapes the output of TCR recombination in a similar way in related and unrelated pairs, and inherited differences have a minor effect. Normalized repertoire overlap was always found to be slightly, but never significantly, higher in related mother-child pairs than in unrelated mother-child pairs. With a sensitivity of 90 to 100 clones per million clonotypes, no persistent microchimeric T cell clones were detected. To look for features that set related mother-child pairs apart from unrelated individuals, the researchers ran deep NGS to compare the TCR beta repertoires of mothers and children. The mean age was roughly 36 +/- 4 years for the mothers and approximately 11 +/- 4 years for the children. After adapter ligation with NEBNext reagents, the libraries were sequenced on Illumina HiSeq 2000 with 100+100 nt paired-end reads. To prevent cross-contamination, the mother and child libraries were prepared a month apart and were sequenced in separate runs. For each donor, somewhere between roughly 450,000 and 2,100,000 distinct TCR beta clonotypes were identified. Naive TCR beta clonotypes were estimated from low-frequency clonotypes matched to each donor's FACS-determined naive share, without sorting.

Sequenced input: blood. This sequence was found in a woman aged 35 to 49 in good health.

The CDR3 region: CASSLADADEQFF. The nucleotide sequence reads TGTGCCAGCAGTTTGGCCGACGCGGATGAGCAGTTCTTC. The chain was built from TRBV28 and TRBJ2-1; the D segment cannot be called with confidence. The cysteine opens and the phenylalanine closes a CDR3 of 13 amino acids. Just CDR3 DNA is preserved here, 39 bases in frame from base 1. V was cut back by 3 bases and J by 8 bases, leaving a gap of 11 bases between them. CDR1 and CDR2 are read off the germline V gene as MDHEN and SYDVKM.